Following are 8 T cell receptor beta chains from one sample sequenced in a study of cytotoxic CD8 clonotypes in ibrutinib-treated CLL. Sequencing used immunoSEQ multiplex PCR; TCRdb keeps in-frame clones, though not all of them. This sample has roughly 180,000 clones, with 55% to 85% found just once. Sample: PBMCs, taken after 24 months of ibrutinib treatment. The receptor source for this set is a human donor with chronic lymphocytic leukemia.

The V call is TRBV4-3, the J call TRBJ2-7; tentatively, D is TRBD2 (5 bases). V lost 2 bases to trimming and J lost 2 bases, with 16 bases between them. CDR3 size: 16 residues. The germline CDR1 and CDR2 sequences are LGHNA and YSLEER. In DNA, the CDR3 is TGCGCCAGCAGCCAACACTTAGCGCCTAACGCCTACGAGCAGTACTTC. As protein: CASSQHLAPNAYEQYF.

The sample holds many counts of this clone. The V gene is TRBV2, the J gene TRBJ2-1; 11 positions match TRBD2. The CDR3 is 14 residues long. V lost 9 bases and J lost 4; bases outside the gene matches: 5. In germline, CDR1 is SNHLY, CDR2 FYNNEI. The CDR3 sequence is CASTRLAGYNEQFF. Written as DNA, the CDR3 is TGTGCCAGTACACGACTAGCGGGGTACAATGAGCAGTTCTTC.

This clone has a handful of counts. The chain joins TRBV4-2 to TRBJ1-4; D unclear. Per the germline V gene, CDR1 is LGHNA and CDR2 is YNFKEQ. This CDR3 has 14 amino acids. Trimming left V 1 base short and J 5 bases short, with 8 bases between. The CDR3 DNA sequence: TGTGCCAGCAGCCAAGGCAGCTTCAATGAAAAACTGTTTTTT. Amino acids: CASSQGSFNEKLFF.

V usage is TRBV11-2 and J usage is TRBJ1-5; the D is unclear. The germline CDR1 and CDR2 sequences are SGHAT and FQNNGV. Trimming shortened V by 5 bases and J by 1 base, and 6 bases separated the two germline ends. The CDR3 length is 13 residues. CDR3 in DNA: TGTGCCAGCAGCCCGGGGAGCAATCAGCCCCAGCATTTT. Its translation: CASSPGSNQPQHF.

The CDR3 DNA reads TGTGCCAGCAGCTTAGTTCGGAGAGAGACCCAGTACTTC. Translated: CASSLVRRETQYF. The V and J genes are TRBV7-2 and TRBJ2-5; D is unclear. The germline CDR1 and CDR2 sequences are SGHTA and FQGNSA. This CDR3 comprises 13 residues. Trimming took 1 base from V and 4 from J, leaving 7 bases between them.

V usage is TRBV19 and J usage is TRBJ2-3; perhaps TRBD2 as D (6 bases). The germline V gene encodes CDR1 LNHDA and CDR2 SQIVND (reference sequence). CDR3 length: 16 amino acids. The V end lost 6 bases, the J end lost 3 bases, and 19 bases lay between the germline ends. CDR3 sequence: CASSPVRAGTTDTQYF. The CDR3 nucleotides read TGTGCCAGTAGCCCCGTCAGGGCGGGAACGACAGATACGCAGTATTTT.

The chain joins TRBV18 to TRBJ1-1; 8 bases fit TRBD1. The CDR3 is made up of 15 amino acids. V gave up 5 bases and J gave up 0 bases; unmatched junction bases: 5. Germline lookup yields CDR1 KGHSH and CDR2 LQKENI. In DNA form, the CDR3 reads TGTGCCAGCTCAGGGACAGGTTTCATGAACACTGAAGCTTTCTTT. Translating gives CASSGTGFMNTEAFF.

V and J are TRBV4-1 and TRBJ2-7; TRBD1 is a possible D gene (6 bases). This CDR3 has 14 residues. Per germline, CDR1 MGHRA and CDR2 YSYEKL. The V and J ends lost 5 bases and 1 base respectively, with 12 bases between them. The DNA of the CDR3 is TGCGCCAGCAGCTCCCGGGACAATTCCTACGAGCAGTACTTC. The encoded protein is CASSSRDNSYEQYF.